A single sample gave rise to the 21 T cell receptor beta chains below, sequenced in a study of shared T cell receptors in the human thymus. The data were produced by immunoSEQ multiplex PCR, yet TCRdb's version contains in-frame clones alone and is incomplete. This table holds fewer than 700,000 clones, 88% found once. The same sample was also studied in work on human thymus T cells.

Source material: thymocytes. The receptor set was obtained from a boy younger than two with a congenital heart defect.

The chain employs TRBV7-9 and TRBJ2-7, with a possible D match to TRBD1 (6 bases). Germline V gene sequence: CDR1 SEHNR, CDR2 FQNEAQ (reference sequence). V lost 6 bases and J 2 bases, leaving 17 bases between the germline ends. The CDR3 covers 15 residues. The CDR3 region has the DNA TGTGCCAGCAGTCAGGGGTCGGGCTCCACCTACGAGCAGTACTTC. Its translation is CASSQGSGSTYEQYF.

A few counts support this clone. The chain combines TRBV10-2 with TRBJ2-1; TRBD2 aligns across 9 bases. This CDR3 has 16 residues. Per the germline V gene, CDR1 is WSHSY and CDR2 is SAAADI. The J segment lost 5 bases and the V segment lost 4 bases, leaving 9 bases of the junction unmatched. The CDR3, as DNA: TGCGCCAGCAGTGGTCTAGGGGCGGGAGGGAACAATGAGCAGTTCTTC. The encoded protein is CASSGLGAGGNNEQFF.

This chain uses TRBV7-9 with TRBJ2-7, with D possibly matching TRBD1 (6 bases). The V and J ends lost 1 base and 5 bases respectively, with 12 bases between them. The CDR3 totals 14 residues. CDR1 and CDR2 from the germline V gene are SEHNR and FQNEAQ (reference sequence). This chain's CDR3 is CASSLVAGVHEQYF. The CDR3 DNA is TGTGCCAGCAGCTTAGTTGCAGGGGTCCACGAGCAGTACTTC. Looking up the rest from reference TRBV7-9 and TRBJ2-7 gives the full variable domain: DTGVSQNPRHKITKRGQNVTFRCDPISEHNRLYWYRQTLGQGPEFLTYFQNEAQLEKSRLLSDRFSAERPKGSFSTLEIQRTEQGDSAMYLCASSLVAGVHEQYFGPGTRLTVT.

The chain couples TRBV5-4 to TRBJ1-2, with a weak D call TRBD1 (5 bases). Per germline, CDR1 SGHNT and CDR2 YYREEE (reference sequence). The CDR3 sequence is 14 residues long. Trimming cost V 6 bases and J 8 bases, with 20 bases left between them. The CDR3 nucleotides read TGTGCCAGCAAATTCGGCAGGGCCCTTCCCGGCTACACCTTC. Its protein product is CASKFGRALPGYTF. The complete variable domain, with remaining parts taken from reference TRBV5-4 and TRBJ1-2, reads ETGVTQSPTHLIKTRGQQVTLRCSSQSGHNTVSWYQQALGQGPQFIFQYYREEENGRGNFPPRFSGLQFPNYSSELNVNALELDDSALYLCASKFGRALPGYTFGSGTRLTVV.

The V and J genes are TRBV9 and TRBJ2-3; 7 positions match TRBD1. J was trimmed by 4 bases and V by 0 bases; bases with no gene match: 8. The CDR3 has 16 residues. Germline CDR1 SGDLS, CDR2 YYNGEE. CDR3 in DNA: TGTGCCAGCAGCGTAGCTACAGGGGAGTGGGCAGATACGCAGTATTTT. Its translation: CASSVATGEWADTQYF.

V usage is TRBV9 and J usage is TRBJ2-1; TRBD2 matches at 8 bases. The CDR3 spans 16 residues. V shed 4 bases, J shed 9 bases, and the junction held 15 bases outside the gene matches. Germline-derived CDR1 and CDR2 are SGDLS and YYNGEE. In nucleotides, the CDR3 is TGTGCCAGCAGCCCCTACCCCCGGACTAGCTTCATTGAGCAGTTCTTC. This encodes CASSPYPRTSFIEQFF.

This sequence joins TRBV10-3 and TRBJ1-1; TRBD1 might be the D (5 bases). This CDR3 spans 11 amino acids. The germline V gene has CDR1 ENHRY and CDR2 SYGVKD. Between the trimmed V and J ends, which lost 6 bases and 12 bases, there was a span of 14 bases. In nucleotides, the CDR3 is TGTGCCATCAGGAAGGGTAGGGGTCCTTTCTTT. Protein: CAIRKGRGPFF.

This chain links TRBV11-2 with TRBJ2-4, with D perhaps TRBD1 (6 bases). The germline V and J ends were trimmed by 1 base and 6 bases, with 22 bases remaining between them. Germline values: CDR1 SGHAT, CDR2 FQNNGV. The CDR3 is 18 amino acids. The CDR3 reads CASSLAPPPGQRGNIQYF. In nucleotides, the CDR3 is TGTGCCAGCAGCTTAGCCCCTCCGCCGGGACAACGGGGAAACATTCAGTACTTC.

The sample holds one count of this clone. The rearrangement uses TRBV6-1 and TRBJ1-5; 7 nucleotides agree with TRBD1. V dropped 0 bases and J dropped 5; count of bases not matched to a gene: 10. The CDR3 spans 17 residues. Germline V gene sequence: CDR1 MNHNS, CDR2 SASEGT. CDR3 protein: CASSEAYATGPYQPQHF. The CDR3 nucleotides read TGTGCCAGCAGTGAAGCGTACGCGACAGGGCCATATCAGCCCCAGCATTTT.

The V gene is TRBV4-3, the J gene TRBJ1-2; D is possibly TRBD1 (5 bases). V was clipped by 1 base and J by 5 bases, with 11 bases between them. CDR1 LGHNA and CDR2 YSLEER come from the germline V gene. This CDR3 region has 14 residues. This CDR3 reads CASSQGGKPYGYTF. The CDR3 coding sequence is TGCGCCAGCAGCCAAGGGGGCAAGCCTTATGGCTACACCTTC.

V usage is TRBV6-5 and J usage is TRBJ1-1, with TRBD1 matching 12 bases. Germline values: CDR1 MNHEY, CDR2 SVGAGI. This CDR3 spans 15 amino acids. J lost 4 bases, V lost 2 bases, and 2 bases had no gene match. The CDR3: CASSYGGQGATEAFF. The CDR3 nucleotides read TGTGCCAGCAGTTACGGGGGACAGGGGGCCACTGAAGCTTTCTTT.

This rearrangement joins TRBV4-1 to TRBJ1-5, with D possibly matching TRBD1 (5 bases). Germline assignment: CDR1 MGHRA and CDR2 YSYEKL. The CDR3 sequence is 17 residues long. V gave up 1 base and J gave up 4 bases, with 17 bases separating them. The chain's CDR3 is CASSQAGRASLNQPQHF. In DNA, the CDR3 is TGCGCCAGCAGCCAAGCGGGCAGGGCATCCCTTAATCAGCCCCAGCATTTT.

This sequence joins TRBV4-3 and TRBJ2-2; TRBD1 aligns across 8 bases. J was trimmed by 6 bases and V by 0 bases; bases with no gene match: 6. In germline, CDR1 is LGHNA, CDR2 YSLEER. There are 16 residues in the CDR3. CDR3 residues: CASSQDQDRVPGELFF. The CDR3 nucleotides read TGCGCCAGCAGCCAAGACCAGGACAGGGTCCCCGGGGAGCTGTTTTTT.

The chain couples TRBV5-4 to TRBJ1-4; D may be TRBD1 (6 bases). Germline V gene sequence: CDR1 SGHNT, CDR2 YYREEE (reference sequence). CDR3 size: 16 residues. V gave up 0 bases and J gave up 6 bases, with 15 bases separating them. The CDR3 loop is CASSLGLMGAHEKLFF. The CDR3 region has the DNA TGTGCCAGCAGCTTGGGATTAATGGGGGCCCATGAAAAACTGTTTTTT.

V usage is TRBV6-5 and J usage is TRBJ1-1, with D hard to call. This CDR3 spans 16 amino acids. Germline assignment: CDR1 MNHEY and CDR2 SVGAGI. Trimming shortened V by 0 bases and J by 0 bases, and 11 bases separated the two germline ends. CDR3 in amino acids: CASSYSATRLNTEAFF. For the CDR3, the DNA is TGTGCCAGCAGTTACTCGGCGACAAGGTTGAACACTGAAGCTTTCTTT.

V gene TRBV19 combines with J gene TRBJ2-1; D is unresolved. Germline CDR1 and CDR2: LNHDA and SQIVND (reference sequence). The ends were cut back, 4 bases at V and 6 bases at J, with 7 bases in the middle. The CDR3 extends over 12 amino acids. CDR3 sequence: CASSSSLNEQFF. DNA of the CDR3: TGTGCCAGTAGTAGCAGTCTCAATGAGCAGTTCTTC.

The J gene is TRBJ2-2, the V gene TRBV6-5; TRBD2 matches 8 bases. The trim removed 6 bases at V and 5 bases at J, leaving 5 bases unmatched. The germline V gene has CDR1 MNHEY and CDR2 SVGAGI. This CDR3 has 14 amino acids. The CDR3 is CASRNSGGTGELFF. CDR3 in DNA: TGTGCCAGCAGAAACTCGGGGGGGACCGGGGAGCTGTTTTTT.

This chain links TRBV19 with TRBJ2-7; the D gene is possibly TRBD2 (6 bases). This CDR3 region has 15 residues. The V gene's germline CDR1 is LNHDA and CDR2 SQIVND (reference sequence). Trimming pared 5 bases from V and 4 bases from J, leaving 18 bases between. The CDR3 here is CASSVRLVWWYEQYF. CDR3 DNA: TGTGCCAGTAGTGTCAGACTAGTATGGTGGTACGAGCAGTACTTC.

DNA of the CDR3: TGTGCCAGCAGTTTAAGGCTAGCGGGAGCCCCCCAAGAGACCCAGTACTTC. It specifies CASSLRLAGAPQETQYF. This rearrangement joins TRBV28 to TRBJ2-5; 10 nucleotides agree with TRBD2. J was trimmed by 1 base and V by 2 bases; bases with no gene match: 7. This CDR3 comprises 17 residues. Germline-derived CDR1 and CDR2 are MDHEN and SYDVKM. The full variable domain, in which reference TRBV28 and TRBJ2-5 provide the parts outside the CDR3, is DVKVTQSSRYLVKRTGEKVFLECVQDMDHENMFWYRQDPGLGLRLIYFSYDVKMKEKGDIPEGYSVSREKKERFSLILESASTNQTSMYLCASSLRLAGAPQETQYFGPGTRLLVL.

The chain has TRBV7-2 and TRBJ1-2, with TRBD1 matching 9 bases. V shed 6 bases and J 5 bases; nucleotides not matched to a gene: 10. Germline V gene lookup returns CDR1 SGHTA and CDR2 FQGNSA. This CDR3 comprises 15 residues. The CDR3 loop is CASRSGTGRMYGYTF. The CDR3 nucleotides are TGTGCCAGCAGGTCAGGGACAGGGAGAATGTATGGCTACACCTTC.

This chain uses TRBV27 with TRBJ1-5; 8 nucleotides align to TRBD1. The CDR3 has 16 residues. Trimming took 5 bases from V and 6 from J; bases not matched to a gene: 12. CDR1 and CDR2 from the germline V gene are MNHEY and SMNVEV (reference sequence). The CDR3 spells CASSPSWTGRSQPQHF. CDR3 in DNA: TGTGCCAGCAGTCCTTCATGGACAGGGAGGAGTCAGCCCCAGCATTTT.